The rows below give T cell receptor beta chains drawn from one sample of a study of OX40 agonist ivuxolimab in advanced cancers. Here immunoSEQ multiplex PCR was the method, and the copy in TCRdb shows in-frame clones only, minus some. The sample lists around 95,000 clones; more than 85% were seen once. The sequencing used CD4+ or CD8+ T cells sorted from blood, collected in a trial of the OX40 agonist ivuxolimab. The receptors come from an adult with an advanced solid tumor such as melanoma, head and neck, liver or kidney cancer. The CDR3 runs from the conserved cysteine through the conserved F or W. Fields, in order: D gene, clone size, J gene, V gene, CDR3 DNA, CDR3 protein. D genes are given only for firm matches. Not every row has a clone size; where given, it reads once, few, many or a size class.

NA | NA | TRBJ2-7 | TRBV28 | TGTGCCACCACCTATTTTAACCGACAGTACTTC | CATTYFNRQYF
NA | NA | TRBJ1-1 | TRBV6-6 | TGTGCCAGCAGTGACGACAGTCCCAATGAAGCTTTCTTT | CASSDDSPNEAFF
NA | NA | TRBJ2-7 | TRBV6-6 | TGTGCCAGCAGCGGACACTACTCCTACGAGCAGTACTTC | CASSGHYSYEQYF
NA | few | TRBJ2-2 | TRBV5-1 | TGCGCCAGCAGCTGGGGCGGACCGAACACCGGGGAGCTGTTTTTT | CASSWGGPNTGELFF
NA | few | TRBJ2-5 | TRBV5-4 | TGTGCCAGCAGCTTGTTTCCGGTAGAGACCCAGTACTTC | CASSLFPVETQYF
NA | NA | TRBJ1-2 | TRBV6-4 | TGTGCCAGCAGACCGATGGACCTGGGGGGTGGCTACACCTTC | CASRPMDLGGGYTF
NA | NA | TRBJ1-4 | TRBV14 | TGTGCCAGCAGCCGCCCGGGGGCGGGTGAAAAACTGTTTTTT | CASSRPGAGEKLFF
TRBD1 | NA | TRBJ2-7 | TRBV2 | TGTGCCAGCAGTCAACAGGGGGCTGGTTTCGTGCAGTACTTC | CASSQQGAGFVQYF
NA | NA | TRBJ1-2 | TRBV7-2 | TGTGCCAGCAGCTCCCAGACAGGCCTCTGGGCTAACTATGGCTACACCTTC | CASSSQTGLWANYGYTF
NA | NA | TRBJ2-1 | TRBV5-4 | TGTGCCAGCAGCTTGCGTAAAAATAGCCTGGGCTACAATGAGCAGTTCTTC | CASSLRKNSLGYNEQFF
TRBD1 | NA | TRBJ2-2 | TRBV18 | TGTGCCAGCTCACCGGGACAGGGAGGCTTGCACACCGGGGAGCTGTTTTTT | CASSPGQGGLHTGELFF
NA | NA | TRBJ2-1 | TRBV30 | TGTGCCTGGAGTGTATCTATCGGACATAGAATTAATGAGCAGTTCTTC | CAWSVSIGHRINEQFF
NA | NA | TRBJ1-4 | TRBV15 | TGTGCCACCAGCAGAGATGGGGAGGGGAATGAAAAACTGTTTTTT | CATSRDGEGNEKLFF
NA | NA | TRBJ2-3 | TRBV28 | TGTGCCAGCAGTTTGCGCGGGGGCCCGCAGTATTTT | CASSLRGGPQYF
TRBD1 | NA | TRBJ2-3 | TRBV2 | TGTGCCAGCAGCCGACAGGGGACTAGCACAGATACGCAGTATTTT | CASSRQGTSTDTQYF
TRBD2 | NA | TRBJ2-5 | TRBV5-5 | TGTGCCAGCAGCTCGGGACTGGGACTAGCGGGAGAGACCCAGTACTTC | CASSSGLGLAGETQYF
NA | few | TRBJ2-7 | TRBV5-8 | TGTGCCAGTCGGGACGAATCCCGAGGGTACTTC | CASRDESRGYF
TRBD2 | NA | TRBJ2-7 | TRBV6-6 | TGTGCCAGCAGTCGCACCGCCGGGACTAGGGAAGAGCAGTACTTC | CASSRTAGTREEQYF
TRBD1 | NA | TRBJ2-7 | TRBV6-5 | TGTGCCAGCAGTTACAGGGGACAGGGTCGCTACGAGCAGTACTTC | CASSYRGQGRYEQYF
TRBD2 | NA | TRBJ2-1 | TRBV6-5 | TGTGCCAGCAGGAGACTAGCGGGAGTAGATGAGCAGTTCTTC | CASRRLAGVDEQFF
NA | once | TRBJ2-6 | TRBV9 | TGTGCCAGCAGCCCCCGGGAGTTTTACTCTGGGGCCAACGTCCTGACTTTC | CASSPREFYSGANVLTF
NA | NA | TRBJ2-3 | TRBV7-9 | TGTGCCAGCAGCTTAGGGTCTTCAGGGGCTCCAAGCACAGATACGCAGTATTTT | CASSLGSSGAPSTDTQYF
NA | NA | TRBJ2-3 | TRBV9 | TGTGCCAGCAGCGGGGTCGTTAGCACAGATACGCAGTATTTT | CASSGVVSTDTQYF
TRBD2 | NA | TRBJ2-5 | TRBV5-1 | TGCGCCAGCAGCGGGTTTAGCGGGCAAGAGACCCAGTACTTC | CASSGFSGQETQYF
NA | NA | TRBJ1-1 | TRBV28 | TGTGCCAGCAGTTTGCACACTGAAGCTTTCTTT | CASSLHTEAFF
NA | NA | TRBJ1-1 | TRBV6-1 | TGTGCCAGCAGTGAAAACACACAAGTACAAGCTTTCTTT | CASSENTQVQAFF
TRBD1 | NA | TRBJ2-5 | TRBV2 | TGTGCCAGCACCCCGGACAGGTGGGATGAGACCCAGTACTTC | CASTPDRWDETQYF
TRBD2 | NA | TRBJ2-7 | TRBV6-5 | TGTGCCAGCAGCCGGGGGGGCTTCTACGAGCAGTACTTC | CASSRGGFYEQYF
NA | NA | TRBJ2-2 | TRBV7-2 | TGTGCCAGCAGCCCGAGGAGCACCGGGGAGCTGTTTTTT | CASSPRSTGELFF
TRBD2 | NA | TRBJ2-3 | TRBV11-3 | TGTGCCAGCAGCTTAAGACTAGCGGGAGGGAGAGATACGCAGTATTTT | CASSLRLAGGRDTQYF
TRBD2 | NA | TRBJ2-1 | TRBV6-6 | TGTGCCAGCAAGGCGCTAGCGGGAAGCTCCTACAATGAGCAGTTCTTC | CASKALAGSSYNEQFF
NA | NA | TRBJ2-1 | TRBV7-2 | TGTGCCAGCAGCTTACGGCCGAGCTCCTACAATGAGCAGTTCTTC | CASSLRPSSYNEQFF
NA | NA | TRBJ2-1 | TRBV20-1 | TGCAGTGCTTATCGTAACAATGAGCAGTTCTTC | CSAYRNNEQFF
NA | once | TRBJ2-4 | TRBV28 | TGTGCCAGCAGTCCCCACACACCAGCCAAAAACATTCAGTACTTC | CASSPHTPAKNIQYF
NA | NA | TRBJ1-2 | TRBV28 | TGTGCCAGCAGTTTAATCCACCCGGGGGGGCAGAATGGCTACACCTTC | CASSLIHPGGQNGYTF
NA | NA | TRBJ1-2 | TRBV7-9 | TGTGCCAGCATAGGCAACTATGGCTACACCTTC | CASIGNYGYTF
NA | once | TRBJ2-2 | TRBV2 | TGTGCCAGCAGTGAGGTGGGGACCGGGGAGCTGTTTTTT | CASSEVGTGELFF
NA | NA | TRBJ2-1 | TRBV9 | TGTGCCAGCAGCGTCCAGGGACGCACTTCCACTGAGCAGTTCTTC | CASSVQGRTSTEQFF
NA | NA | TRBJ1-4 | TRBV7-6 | TGTGCCAGCAGCTTGGGGCCCTTTAATGAAAAACTGTTTTTT | CASSLGPFNEKLFF
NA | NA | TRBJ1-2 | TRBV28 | TGTGCCAGCAGTTTGTTCGACCTAAGGGGTAACTATGGCTACACCTTC | CASSLFDLRGNYGYTF
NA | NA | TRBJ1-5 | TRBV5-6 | TGTGCCAGCAGCGCCCGTTATCAGCCCCAGCATTTT | CASSARYQPQHF
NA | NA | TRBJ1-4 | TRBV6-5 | TGTGCCAGCAGTTACTCGACAGTAGGGGAAAAACTGTTTTTT | CASSYSTVGEKLFF
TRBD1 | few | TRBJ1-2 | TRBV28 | TGTGCCAGCAGAGTACAGGGGAACTATGGCTACACCTTC | CASRVQGNYGYTF
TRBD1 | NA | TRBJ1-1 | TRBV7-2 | TGTGCCAGCAGCCCGACAGGGTACACTGAAGCTTTCTTT | CASSPTGYTEAFF
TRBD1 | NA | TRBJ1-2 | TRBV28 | TGTGCCAGCAGGACAGGGGACTATGGCTACACCTTC | CASRTGDYGYTF
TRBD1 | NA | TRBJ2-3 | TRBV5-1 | TGCGCCAGCAGCGGTGGAGGGACAGGTCTTCCAGATACGCAGTATTTT | CASSGGGTGLPDTQYF